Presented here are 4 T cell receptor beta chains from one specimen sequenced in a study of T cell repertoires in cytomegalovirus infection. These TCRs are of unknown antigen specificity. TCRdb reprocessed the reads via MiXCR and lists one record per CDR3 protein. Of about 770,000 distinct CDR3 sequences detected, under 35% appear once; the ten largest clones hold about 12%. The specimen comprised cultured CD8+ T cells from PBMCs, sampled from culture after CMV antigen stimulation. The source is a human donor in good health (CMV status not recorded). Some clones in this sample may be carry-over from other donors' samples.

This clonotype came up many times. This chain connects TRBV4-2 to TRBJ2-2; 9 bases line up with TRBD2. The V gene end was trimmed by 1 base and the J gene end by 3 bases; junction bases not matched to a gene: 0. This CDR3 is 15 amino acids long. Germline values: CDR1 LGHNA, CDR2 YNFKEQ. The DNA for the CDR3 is TGTGCCAGCAGCCAAGGACTAGCGGACACCGGGGAGCTGTTTTTT. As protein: CASSQGLADTGELFF.

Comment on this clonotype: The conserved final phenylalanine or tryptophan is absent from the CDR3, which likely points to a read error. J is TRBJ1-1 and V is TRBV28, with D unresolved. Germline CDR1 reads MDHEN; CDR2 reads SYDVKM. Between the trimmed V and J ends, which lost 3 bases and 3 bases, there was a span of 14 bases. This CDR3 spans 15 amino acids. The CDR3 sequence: CASSLRQRIDTEAFY. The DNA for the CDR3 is TGTGCCAGCAGTTTGCGGCAACGGATCGACACTGAAGCTTTCTAT.

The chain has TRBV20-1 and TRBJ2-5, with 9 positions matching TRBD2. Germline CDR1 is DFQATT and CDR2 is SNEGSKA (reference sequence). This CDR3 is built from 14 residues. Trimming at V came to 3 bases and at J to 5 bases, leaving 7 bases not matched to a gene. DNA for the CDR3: TGCAGTGCTAGGGGGCGGGGGGGCAGGGAGACCCAGTACTTC. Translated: CSARGRGGRETQYF.

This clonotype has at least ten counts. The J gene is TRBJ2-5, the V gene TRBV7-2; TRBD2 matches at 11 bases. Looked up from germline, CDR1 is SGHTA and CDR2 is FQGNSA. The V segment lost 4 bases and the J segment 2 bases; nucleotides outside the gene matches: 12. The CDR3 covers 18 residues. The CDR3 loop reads CASSSLAGGPEPQETQYF. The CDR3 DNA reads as TGTGCCAGCAGCTCTCTAGCGGGGGGCCCGGAACCTCAAGAGACCCAGTACTTC.